This T cell receptor (beta chain) was recovered during a study of T cells in Graves' hyperthyroidism and ophthalmopathy. As for the study in general: Prior to any treatment, at the point of initial diagnosis, peripheral blood was collected.

The TCR beta CDR3 regions underwent amplification using RNA transcripts as the source. The primer set for the first-round RT-PCR of the TCR CDR3 was HTBI. A single record per CDR3 protein comes from TCRdb applying MiXCR to the multiplex PCR reads. Of hundreds of thousands of distinct CDR3 sequences listed, about 20% were seen once; the top ten hold roughly 47%. The table lists this clonotype with many counts. Diagnosis rested on symptoms, serum thyroxine and TRAb, thyroid ultrasound, and orbital computed tomography. PBMCs were sourced from approximately 9.3 ml fresh peripheral blood. The sequence derives from a man aged 35-49 years with Graves' ophthalmopathy. The sample comprised blood.

CDR3 sequence: CSAQASGPYEQYF. CDR3 in DNA: TGCAGTGCGCAGGCTAGCGGCCCCTACGAGCAGTACTTC. The chain couples TRBV20-1 to TRBJ2-7, with TRBD2 matching 7 bases. Germline lookup yields CDR1 DFQATT and CDR2 SNEGSKA (reference sequence). CDR3 length equals 13 residues. The ends lost 6 bases at V and 2 bases at J; junction bases unmatched: 7.